This T cell receptor (beta chain) comes out of a study of CD4 T cells in relation to SARS-CoV-2 and coronaviruses. General study findings and limits: Memory recall responses, not primary responses primed in culture, are what the assay detects.

Deep TCR-beta sequencing used DNA from uncultured naive and memory CD4+ T cells. Clones were sequenced by immunoSEQ multiplex PCR, and TCRdb holds only the in-frame ones, with some missing. The repertoire holds roughly 71,000 clones, with 75% to 90% as singletons. CD4+ T cells from unexposed donors were obtained before the COVID-19 pandemic (2011-2018). The germline V and J ends were trimmed by 2 bases and 8 bases, with 7 bases remaining between them. The CDR3 is 11 amino acids. Germline loops: CDR1 GTSNPN, CDR2 SVGIG (reference sequence). As for this clone: Its antigen is undetermined.

The sequenced material came from memory CD4+ T cells from PBMCs. The TCR originated in a human donor in good health. V and J are TRBV30 and TRBJ2-1, with D unclear. DNA of the CDR3: TGTGCCTGGAGTAGGCGTCATGAGCAGTTCTTC. This encodes CAWSRRHEQFF.